This TCR beta chain comes out of a study of T cells in Graves' hyperthyroidism and ophthalmopathy. This clonotype was found many times. Antigen unknown. TCR beta CDR3 sequences were amplified from RNA transcripts. The study used the HTBI primer set for a first-round RT-PCR of the TCR CDR3. A single record per CDR3 protein comes from TCRdb applying MiXCR to the multiplex PCR reads. This table holds about 610,000 distinct CDR3 sequences, roughly 15% found once. The germline gives CDR1 SGHTA, CDR2 FQGNSA. The CDR3 is 16 amino acids. Trimming removed 1 base at V and 1 base at J, with 13 bases between. Findings of the study overall: Clonotypes that were expanded in thyroid above 0.001 mostly appeared in blood too.

Each ophthalmopathy patient scored at least 3 on the Clinical Activity Score and at least 4 on NOSPECS grade, with duration under 3 months. Investigators excluded patients with uncontrolled infection, other autoimmune disease, pregnancy or lactation. The chain is built from TRBV7-2 and TRBJ2-5, with unresolved D. The sequencing sample was made of blood. This TCR derives from a woman between 40 and 50 years old with Graves' ophthalmopathy. CDR3 loop: CASSLGSLGSQETQYF. The CDR3 DNA reads as TGTGCCAGCAGCTTAGGATCGTTGGGTAGCCAAGAGACCCAGTACTTC.